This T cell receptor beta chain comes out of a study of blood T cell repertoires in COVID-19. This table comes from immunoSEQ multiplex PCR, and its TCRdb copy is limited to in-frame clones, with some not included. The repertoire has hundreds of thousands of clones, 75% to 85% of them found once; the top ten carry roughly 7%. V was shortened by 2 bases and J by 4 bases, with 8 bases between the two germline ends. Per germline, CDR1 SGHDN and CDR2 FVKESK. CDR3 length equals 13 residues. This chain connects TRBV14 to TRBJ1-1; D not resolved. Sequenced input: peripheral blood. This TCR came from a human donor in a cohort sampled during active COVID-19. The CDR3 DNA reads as TGTGCCAGCAGCCAATTTCTAGGCACTGAAGCTTTCTTT. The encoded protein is CASSQFLGTEAFF.